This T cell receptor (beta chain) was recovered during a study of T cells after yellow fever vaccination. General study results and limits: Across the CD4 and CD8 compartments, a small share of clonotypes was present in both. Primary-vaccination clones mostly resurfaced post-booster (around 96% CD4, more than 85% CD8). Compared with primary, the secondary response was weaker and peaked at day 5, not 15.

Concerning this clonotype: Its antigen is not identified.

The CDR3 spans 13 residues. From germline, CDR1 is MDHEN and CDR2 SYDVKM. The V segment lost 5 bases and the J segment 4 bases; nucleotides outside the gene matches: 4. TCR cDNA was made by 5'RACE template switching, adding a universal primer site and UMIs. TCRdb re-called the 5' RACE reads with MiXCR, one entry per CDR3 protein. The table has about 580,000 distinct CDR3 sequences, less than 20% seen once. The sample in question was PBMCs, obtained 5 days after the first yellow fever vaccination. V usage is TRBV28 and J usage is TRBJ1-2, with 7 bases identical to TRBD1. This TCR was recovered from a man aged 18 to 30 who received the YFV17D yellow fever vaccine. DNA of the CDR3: TGTGCCAGCAGTGCGACAGGGCTCTATGGCTACACCTTC. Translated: CASSATGLYGYTF.